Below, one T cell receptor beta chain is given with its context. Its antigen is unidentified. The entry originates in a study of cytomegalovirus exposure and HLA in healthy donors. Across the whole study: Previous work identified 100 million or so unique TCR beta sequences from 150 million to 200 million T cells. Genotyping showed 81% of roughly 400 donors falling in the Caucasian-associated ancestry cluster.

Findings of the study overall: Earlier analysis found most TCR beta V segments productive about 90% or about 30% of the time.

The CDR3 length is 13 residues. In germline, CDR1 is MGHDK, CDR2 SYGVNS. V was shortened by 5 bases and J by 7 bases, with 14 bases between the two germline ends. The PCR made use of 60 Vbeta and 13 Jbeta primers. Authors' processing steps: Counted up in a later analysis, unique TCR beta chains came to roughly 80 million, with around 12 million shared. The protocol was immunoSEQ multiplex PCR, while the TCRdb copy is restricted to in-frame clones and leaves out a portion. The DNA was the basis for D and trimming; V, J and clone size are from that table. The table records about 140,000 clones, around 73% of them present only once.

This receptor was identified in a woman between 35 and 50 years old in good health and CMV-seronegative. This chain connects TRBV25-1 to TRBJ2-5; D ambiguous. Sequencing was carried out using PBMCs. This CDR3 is CASSPLGPSTQYF. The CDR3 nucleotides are TGTGCCAGCAGTCCTCTGGGCCCCTCGACCCAGTACTTC. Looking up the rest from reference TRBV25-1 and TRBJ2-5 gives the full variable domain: EADIYQTPRYLVIGTGKKITLECSQTMGHDKMYWYQQDPGMELHLIHYSYGVNSTEKGDLSSESTVSRIRTEHFPLTLESARPSHTSQYLCASSPLGPSTQYFGPGTRLLVL.